This TCR beta chain came from a study of cytomegalovirus exposure and HLA in healthy donors (dated by TCRdb to 2015 to 2018). Background on the whole study: An earlier analysis of approximately 640 of the donors reported about 250 Gb of sequence data and about 100 million unique TCR beta sequences from about 179 million T cells. An early release covering 550 to 650 HLA-typed donors comprised roughly 300 gigabases of sequencing data and around 80 million unique TCR sequences. Of the roughly 400 genotyped donors, 65% to 90% fell in the genetic ancestry cluster associated with self-reported Caucasian donors. The aim of the study was to test whether cataloging public T cell receptors could identify signatures of past pathogen exposure. Using immunosequencing, the study profiled T cell repertoires from fewer than 850 subjects and related those repertoires to cytomegalovirus serostatus. In addition to the first cohort of 500 to 850 subjects, a separate validation cohort of 130 or so different subjects was used. The study combined high-throughput TCR immunosequencing, statistical association of individual TCRs with disease status, and machine learning to predict cytomegalovirus infection status. To study patterns of TCR occurrence, a later analysis re-analyzed previously published TCR beta repertoires from around 670 donors and added high-resolution HLA genotyping. In the later analysis, no new phenotypic data were used to find candidate immune exposures; instead, reliance was placed on TCR beta sequences and their occurrence across donors. An earlier analysis of approximately 630 of the donors applied high-throughput TCR beta sequencing to assess whether each TCR beta V gene segment acted as functional or pseudogenic. Donor age, sex, ethnicity and CMV serostatus were compiled together with the repertoire data. Genome-wide SNP genotypes for about 65% of the 666 donors were used in a later genetic analysis, which treated that subset as a discovery cohort. Every discovery cohort repertoire had been produced on one sequencing platform. HLA typing included class I and class II loci at four-digit resolution. Typing coverage varied by locus: roughly 620-630 donors for A, B, C, DRB1 and DQB1; more than 500 for DQA1; about 600 for DPA1; approximately 490 for DPB1. Four or five DR-DQ haplotypes were handled as single units for association and clustering because linkage in the cohort was strong. On average, around 230,000 unique TCR beta nucleotide sequences were sequenced per donor among a few hundred genotyped donors of the cohort, with about 19% of those sequences being non-productive.

On this clone: Its antigen is currently not known. The record has no base qualities; no much larger clone is one base away.

Taken from the germline V gene, the CDR1 and CDR2 loops are MDHEN and SYDVKM. There are 15 amino acids in the CDR3, from cysteine to phenylalanine inclusive. Only the CDR3 part of the read is kept: 45 bases, read in frame from the first base. Cut back by 8 bases and 2 bases, the V and J ends lie 19 bases apart. The cohort was made up of hundreds of healthy bone marrow donors. All cohort members were sampled while nominally healthy, although unrecorded immune exposures were likely present. The donor was CMV seronegative and belonged to the group of 350 or so seronegative cohort members. A peripheral blood sample was provided by each donor, and peripheral blood mononuclear cells were used for TCR beta sequencing. The Qiagen DNeasy Blood Extraction Kit was used to extract genomic DNA from the blood cell samples. Receptor amplification or capture employed the immunoSEQ multiplex PCR assay. A mixture of 60 forward primers for TCR Vbeta segments and 13 reverse primers for TCR Jbeta segments was used in the multiplex PCR. Amplification of the CDR3 region of rearranged TCR beta genes was performed with a multiplex PCR assay on genomic DNA. On the Illumina HiSeq System, the amplified TCR beta libraries were sequenced as 87-base-pair reads. For the original study's pipeline: In a later analysis, tens of millions of unique TCR beta chains were counted across the 690 or so repertoires, and roughly 11 million of these chains were shared by at least two donors. Raw reads were error-corrected and collapsed into unique sequences by a nearest-neighbor algorithm in which closely related sequences were merged to remove PCR and sequencing errors. V, D and J gene segments were assigned by aligning CDR3 sequences to IMGT reference sequences. For a sequence to be retained, a match of at least six nucleotides to both a V gene segment and a J gene segment was required. Rearrangements were classified as productive when the CDR3 lacked stop codons and remained in frame with V and J, and all other rearrangements were classified as non-productive. Following IMGT convention, CDR3 was defined as the stretch from the second conserved V-encoded cysteine up to the conserved J-encoded phenylalanine. In an earlier analysis of 500 to 650 of the donors, sequences lacking an unambiguous match to a single V gene segment were excluded. An earlier analysis of 500 to 700 of the donors classified V segments as functional when productive rearrangements were above 56.7% and as segregating when the standard deviation between donors was above 5%. A statistical classification framework was developed to diagnose cytomegalovirus status using the catalog of TCR beta chain sequences. In a later analysis, TCR nucleotide sequences were compared against IMGT/GENE-DB human TR gene sequences so that V and J genes could be assigned. Using the TCRdist pipeline, a later analysis assigned CDR3 sequences along with most-parsimonious VDJ recombination scenarios. A later analysis defined each TCR beta chain by its CDR3 amino acid sequence plus V-gene family, and excluded reads lacking a unique V-gene family. As a way to deal with suspected cross-contamination and a sequencing artifact, a later analysis dropped 592 nucleotide sequences that were highly shared and had low generation probability. A later analysis calculated a clonal expansion index for each public chain from normalized within-repertoire ranks of inferred template counts. In a later analysis, generation probabilities were computed with a VDJ recombination model fitted to out-of-frame rearrangements, and the resulting probabilities were checked against IGoR. Hypergeometric tests were used in a later analysis to score TCR-TCR, TCR-HLA and TCR-CMV co-occurrence, with a repertoire-size bias correction applied to the TCR pairs. A later analysis estimated false discovery rates by permuting HLA or CMV assignments 20 times. In a later analysis, co-occurring TCRs were grouped using DBSCAN, with TCRdist sequence similarity added in when clustering inside HLA-allele-positive subsets. Repertoires with fewer than 30,000 or more than 120,000 public chains were left out of co-occurrence clustering, as were about 5 repertoires with anomalous nucleotide sharing. In TCRdb, the immuneACCESS table is reduced to in-frame sequences with V and J assigned. These tables do not hold every clone; where another copy was compared, an unresolved V gene accounts for under half, and the others remain unexplained. V and J calls and clone size follow that table, whereas D and trimming were derived from the DNA. The sample table contains around 90,000 clones; only one count was recorded for 82% of them. Approximately 3.8% of the sample is taken by the ten largest.

Results the study describes overall, beyond this receptor: The presence/absence analyses assumed that sequencing depth was roughly uniform across donors, and that assumption may not be true. When HLA alleles, especially DR and DQ, strongly co-occurred, TCR associations were difficult to assign to individual alleles. Because the 87-base-pair reads could not distinguish some IMGT-functional V segments, including TRBV6-2 and TRBV6-3, those segments were excluded. Compared with equally common non-associated chains, HLA-associated TCR beta chains in a later analysis were more clonally expanded and had lower generation probabilities. A later analysis found that TCR association rates varied across HLA loci, with DRB1 alleles showing the most associated TCRs and HLA-C alleles the fewest. A later genetic analysis associated a missense DCLRE1C variant with V-gene and J-gene trimming of TCR beta chains, and an independent cohort replicated the association. This cohort had only TCR beta chains sequenced, and the lack of alpha or paired-chain data limited which features could be detected. According to a later analysis, most CMV-associated TCR beta chains appeared to be HLA-restricted, and the HLA associations seemed to be driven largely by CMV exposure. In vitro tests confirmed that a few of the cytomegalovirus-associated TCR beta chains recognize cytomegalovirus antigens. HLA typing was unavailable for some donors at each locus, so association tests used only the typed subset. According to a later genetic analysis, donors in an Asian-associated ancestry cluster had fewer N-insertions in productive TCRs than the approximately 700-donor mean. A total of around 150 TCR beta chains were listed by the study as associated with cytomegalovirus. A further reported finding was that TCR beta sequences accurately predicted the HLA-A and HLA-B alleles for most subjects in the first cohort. The earlier analysis of around 600 of the donors excluded fewer than 20 rarely observed V segments, including chromosome 9 orphons, because counts were too low. The classifier was reported to diagnose cytomegalovirus status with high specificity and sensitivity in both the original cohort and the validation cohort. The authors suggested that the approach could potentially be extended to other disease states and immunological phenotypes. In an earlier analysis of roughly 560 of the donors, most TCR beta V segments were observed in productive rearrangements about 90% or about 30% of the time, broadly matching IMGT annotations. A later analysis associated 16,951 TCR beta sequences with specific HLA alleles at a false discovery rate of 0.05. A cluster of highly shared sequence variants was judged likely to represent a technical artifact of the sequencing pipeline. CMV serostatus was the only immune exposure information available for the cohort. According to a later analysis, parvovirus B19, influenza, CMV and Epstein-Barr virus appeared linked to several top co-occurrence clusters. Across donors, most TCR sequences were observed very rarely, whereas some public TCRs were present in many individuals. Linkage disequilibrium might explain the correlated functional status among segregating V segments, but an unknown experimental factor could not be ruled out.

Sequencing was done on a sample of PBMCs. The TCR originated in a man aged 45-65 years in good health and CMV-seronegative. The chain employs TRBV28 and TRBJ2-7; possibly the D gene is TRBD1, per 6 matching bases. The CDR3 region has the sequence CASRVVQGSTYEQYF. The DNA sequence is as follows: TGTGCCAGCCGGGTAGTTCAGGGGAGCACCTACGAGCAGTACTTC.